The 20 T cell receptor beta chains below were found in one sample sequenced in a study of blood T cell repertoires in COVID-19. Produced via immunoSEQ multiplex PCR; TCRdb's table is partial and in-frame only. This table holds under 100,000 clones, about nine tenths found once. The sample taken for sequencing was peripheral blood. These receptors were collected from a woman in her sixties or seventies with acute or convalescent COVID-19.

This sequence joins TRBV14 and TRBJ2-2; 12 positions match TRBD2. From germline, CDR1 is SGHDN and CDR2 FVKESK. The CDR3 spans 16 residues. V dropped 5 bases and J dropped 7; count of bases not matched to a gene: 8. The CDR3 DNA reads as TGTGCCAGCAGCGCTCGACTAGCGGGAGCTAACGGGGAGCTGTTTTTT. It is translated as CASSARLAGANGELFF.

This sequence joins TRBV5-6 and TRBJ1-5, with 7 bases that match TRBD1. J gave up 4 bases and V 4 bases, and 5 bases lay outside the gene matches. The CDR3 consists of 14 residues. CDR1 is SGHDT, CDR2 YYEEEE, per germline. The CDR3 coding sequence is TGTGCCAGCAGCGGTGGGACAGTTAATCAGCCCCAGCATTTT. It is translated as CASSGGTVNQPQHF.

This clone was counted once. The chain employs TRBV14 and TRBJ2-1, with D tentatively TRBD2 (5 bases). The V end was cut by 4 bases, the J end by 12 bases, with 16 bases between. This CDR3 is 13 amino acids long. Germline V lookup: CDR1 SGHDN, CDR2 FVKESK. The CDR3 sequence is CASSRTGRRGQFF. CDR3 DNA sequence: TGTGCCAGCAGCCGCACCGGCCGCCGGGGGCAGTTCTTC.

J is TRBJ2-3 and V is TRBV15, with D unclear. CDR1 is LNHNV, CDR2 YYDKDF, per germline (reference sequence). V was cut by 0 bases and J by 4 bases, with 14 bases left in between. The CDR3 totals 16 residues. The DNA of the CDR3 is TGTGCCACCAGCAGAGATCTATCAGGTAGAGCAGATACGCAGTATTTT. Protein sequence: CATSRDLSGRADTQYF.

The chain links TRBV27 to TRBJ1-1; the D gene is possibly TRBD1 (5 bases). The length of the CDR3 is 15 residues. Germline CDR1 reads MNHEY; CDR2 reads SMNVEV (reference sequence). V was clipped by 4 bases and J by 1 base, with 13 bases between them. The CDR3 is CASSSWGRENTEAFF. CDR3 DNA: TGTGCCAGCAGTTCCTGGGGCAGGGAGAACACTGAAGCTTTCTTT.

A single count supports this clone. The chain uses TRBV5-3 and TRBJ2-5, with 12 bases fitting TRBD2. TRBV5-3 is an ORF; its function is uncertain. The CDR3 sequence is 16 residues long. J lost 5 bases, V lost 4 bases, and 9 bases had no gene match. CDR3 protein: CARSVPGLAGGETQYF. CDR3 bases: TGTGCCAGAAGCGTACCGGGACTAGCGGGTGGTGAGACCCAGTACTTC.

The genes are TRBV29-1 and TRBJ2-5, with 7 bases identical to TRBD1. With V trimmed by 1 base and J by 6 bases, 5 bases remained unmatched. The CDR3 covers 13 residues. Germline CDR1 and CDR2: SQVTM and ANQGSEA. The CDR3 DNA follows: TGCAGCGTTGAAGGGCAGGGGGTTAAGACCCAGTACTTC. Protein product: CSVEGQGVKTQYF.

This clone came up once. The rearrangement joins TRBV18 to TRBJ1-5, with 9 bases that match TRBD1. Per germline, CDR1 KGHSH and CDR2 LQKENI. Germline trimming cut 2 bases from V and 9 bases from J; bases unmatched to any gene: 5. CDR3 size: 14 residues. CDR3 sequence reads: CASSPGQGTSPQHF. As DNA, the CDR3 is TGTGCCAGCTCACCAGGACAGGGGACCTCGCCCCAGCATTTT.

The chain carries TRBV5-4 and TRBJ2-1; 13 positions agree with TRBD2. The CDR3 totals 15 residues. Germline V gene lookup returns CDR1 SGHNT and CDR2 YYREEE (reference sequence). V dropped 4 bases and J dropped 5; count of bases not matched to a gene: 3. The CDR3 here is CASSVTSGRDNEQFF. In nucleotides, the CDR3 is TGTGCCAGCAGCGTTACTAGCGGGAGGGACAATGAGCAGTTCTTC. Full variable domain (missing parts from reference TRBV5-4 and TRBJ2-1): ETGVTQSPTHLIKTRGQQVTLRCSSQSGHNTVSWYQQALGQGPQFIFQYYREEENGRGNFPPRFSGLQFPNYSSELNVNALELDDSALYLCASSVTSGRDNEQFFGPGTRLTVL.

This chain connects TRBV5-5 to TRBJ1-5, with 10 bases aligning to TRBD1. Trimming took 4 bases from V and 6 from J; bases not matched to a gene: 7. There are 15 residues in the CDR3. Germline V gene lookup returns CDR1 SGHKS and CDR2 YYEKEE (reference sequence). CDR3 nucleotide sequence: TGTGCCAGCAGCCCGGACAGGGGGTCCGGTCAGCCCCAGCATTTT. This codes for CASSPDRGSGQPQHF.

The V and J genes are TRBV3-1 (or the pseudogene TRBV3-2) and TRBJ1-2, with unresolved D. V shed 1 base and J shed 14 bases, with 11 bases lying between them. Looked up from germline, CDR1 is LGHDT and CDR2 is YNNKEL (reference sequence). The CDR3 is 11 residues long. CDR3 sequence: CASSQGISVTF. CDR3 DNA sequence: TGTGCCAGCAGCCAAGGCATTTCGGTAACCTTC.

The chain couples TRBV12-3 or TRBV12-4 to TRBJ1-2; 7 bases map to TRBD1. V gave up 10 bases and J gave up 8 bases; unmatched junction bases: 13. The CDR3 consists of 13 residues. The CDR3 DNA reads TGTGCCACCCGACAGGGAGGTCCCGGGGGCTACACCTTC. Translation gives CATRQGGPGGYTF.

J is TRBJ1-1 and V is TRBV29-1; D remains unclear. Germline V lookup: CDR1 SQVTM, CDR2 ANQGSEA. The CDR3 consists of 13 residues. The V gene lost 7 bases and the J gene lost 1 base, with 13 bases spanning the gap. The CDR3 sequence: CSALRGGNTEAFF. For the CDR3, the DNA is TGCAGCGCCCTGCGGGGAGGGAACACTGAAGCTTTCTTT.

This chain connects TRBV3-1 (or the pseudogene TRBV3-2) to TRBJ2-3; 8 bases are shared with TRBD2. This CDR3 spans 19 amino acids. Germline V gene data show CDR1 as LGHDT and CDR2 as YNNKEL (reference sequence). V was pared by 0 bases and J by 6 bases, with 17 bases of the junction left unmatched. The CDR3 DNA is TGTGCCAGCAGCCAAGATCTCCTGGTTAGCGGGGTGATGTGGGATACGCAGTATTTT. Translation gives CASSQDLLVSGVMWDTQYF.

The chain employs TRBV28 and TRBJ1-2; no clear D gene. Trimming shortened V by 6 bases and J by 8 bases, and 10 bases separated the two germline ends. The CDR3 length is 11 residues. The germline V gene has CDR1 MDHEN and CDR2 SYDVKM. In nucleotides, the CDR3 is TGTGCCAGCAGCACTCGGAGGGGCTACACCTTC. Translated, it gives CASSTRRGYTF.

The chain is built from TRBV6-5 and TRBJ1-4; 7 bases match TRBD1. The V gene end was trimmed by 6 bases and the J gene end by 8 bases; junction bases not matched to a gene: 3. CDR3 length equals 12 residues. Germline CDR1 reads MNHEY; CDR2 reads SVGAGI. Here the CDR3 DNA reads TGTGCCAGCAGACCGGGACAGGAAAAACTGTTTTTT. Protein product: CASRPGQEKLFF.

In its sample, this clone was seen once. The gene calls are TRBV3-1 (or the pseudogene TRBV3-2) and TRBJ1-2; 9 bases are a match to TRBD1. Per germline, CDR1 LGHDT and CDR2 YNNKEL (reference sequence). The CDR3 spans 15 residues. J gave up 8 bases and V 1 base, and 8 bases lay outside the gene matches. The CDR3: CASSQVNRGPVGYTF. The DNA for the CDR3 is TGTGCCAGCAGCCAAGTGAACAGGGGGCCAGTCGGCTACACCTTC.

V usage is TRBV5-4 and J usage is TRBJ2-3, with D perhaps matching TRBD2 (7 bases). CDR1 and CDR2 from the germline V gene are SGHNT and YYREEE (reference sequence). Trimming stripped 2 bases from V and 0 bases from J, with 16 bases between. The CDR3 spans 17 residues. The CDR3 here is CASSFGGGGPSTDTQYF. CDR3 coding DNA: TGTGCCAGCAGCTTCGGGGGCGGGGGCCCTAGCACAGATACGCAGTATTTT.

This clone has only one observation. The rearrangement uses TRBV28 and TRBJ1-3; a possible D gene is TRBD1 (5 bases). The CDR3 is made up of 15 amino acids. Germline assignment: CDR1 MDHEN and CDR2 SYDVKM. V lost 5 bases and J 0 bases, leaving 11 bases between the germline ends. The CDR3 protein is CASSHRLASGNTIYF. Here the CDR3 DNA reads TGTGCCAGCAGTCACAGGCTTGCCTCTGGAAACACCATATATTTT.

This rearrangement joins TRBV30 to TRBJ2-2; a weak D match, TRBD2 (6 bases). Trimming removed 1 base from V and 3 bases from J, with 9 bases in between. CDR3 length: 14 amino acids. The germline gives CDR1 GTSNPN, CDR2 SVGIG (reference sequence). This CDR3 reads CAWSGLDYTGELFF. The CDR3 nucleotides are TGTGCCTGGAGTGGACTAGATTACACCGGGGAGCTGTTTTTT.